The 24 T cell receptor beta chains below were found in one sample sequenced in a study of T cells after yellow fever vaccination. TCRdb fed the 5' RACE reads into MiXCR, producing one record per CDR3 protein. Among under 600,000 distinct CDR3 sequences listed, about 13% were seen once. Specimen: PBMCs, collected on the day of the yellow fever booster vaccination. Receptors were obtained from a man in his thirties or forties who received the YFV17D yellow fever vaccine.

The rearrangement links TRBV20-1 to TRBJ2-5; D remains ambiguous. CDR3 length: 12 amino acids. Per the germline V gene, CDR1 is DFQATT and CDR2 is SNEGSKA (reference sequence). Trimming took 3 bases from V and 4 from J, leaving 9 bases between them. The CDR3 region is CSARIITETQYF. In DNA form, the CDR3 reads TGCAGTGCTAGGATTATAACAGAGACCCAGTACTTC.

Only a few counts were recorded for this clonotype. In DNA, the CDR3 is TGTGCCAGCAGCTTAGAGGGCAGCTTAAAACTGTTTTTT. Amino acids: CASSLEGSLKLFF. The chain carries TRBV7-2 and TRBJ1-4; D is unresolved. The CDR3 is 13 residues long. The ends were cut back, 1 base at V and 10 bases at J, with 10 bases in the middle. Germline lookup yields CDR1 SGHTA and CDR2 FQGNSA. The variable domain in full, completed from reference TRBV7-2 and TRBJ1-4, reads GAGVSQSPSNKVTEKGKDVELRCDPISGHTALYWYRQSLGQGLEFLIYFQGNSAPDKSGLPSDRFSAERTGGSVSTLTIQRTQQEDSAVYLCASSLEGSLKLFFGSGTQLSVL.

This clonotype came up a few times. The chain is built from TRBV11-2 and TRBJ2-5; 13 nucleotides agree with TRBD2. The CDR3 extends over 16 amino acids. Germline values: CDR1 SGHAT, CDR2 FQNNGV. V lost 1 base, J lost 4 bases, and 3 bases stayed unmatched. Here the CDR3 reads CASSLGLAGGRETQYF. As DNA, the CDR3 is TGTGCCAGCAGCTTAGGACTAGCGGGAGGACGAGAGACCCAGTACTTC.

Comment on this clonotype: Sequence at one end of the junction differs from germline and may be a read error. This chain links TRBV6-5 with TRBJ2-2, with 8 bases that match TRBD2. This CDR3 spans 17 amino acids. Germline lookup yields CDR1 MNHEY and CDR2 SVGAGI. In DNA, the CDR3 is TGTTCCAGCAGTTACTCCAGACTAGCGATTGCCACCGGGGAGCTGTTTTTT. Protein sequence: CSSSYSRLAIATGELFF.

This clonotype was detected ten times or more. A junction end diverges from the germline sequence, so it may reflect a read error. This sequence joins TRBV18 and TRBJ2-2; D perhaps matches TRBD2 (5 bases). The CDR3 loop spans 13 amino acids. Germline V CDR1 and CDR2: KGHSH, LQKENI. In nucleotides, the CDR3 is TGCGCCAGCAGCCCTCCGGGAACCGGGGAGCTGTTTTTT. It yields the protein CASSPPGTGELFF. Combining the CDR3 with reference TRBV18 and TRBJ2-2 gives the whole variable domain NAGVMQNPRHLVRRRGQEARLRCSPMKGHSHVYWYRQLPEEGLKFMVYLQKENIIDESGMPKERFSAEFPKEGPSILRIQQVVRGDSAAYFCASSPPGTGELFFGEGSRLTVL.

The chain employs TRBV10-1 and TRBJ2-7, with 8 positions matching TRBD1. CDR3 size: 12 residues. The germline CDR1 and CDR2 sequences are WNHNN and SYGVQD (reference sequence). Germline trimming cut 3 bases from V and 12 bases from J; bases unmatched to any gene: 7. Here the CDR3 DNA reads TGCGCCAGCAGTGATCCCGGGACAGGAGTGTACTTC. Amino acids: CASSDPGTGVYF.

This clonotype was seen a handful of times. This chain joins TRBV19 and TRBJ2-7, with 9 bases identical to TRBD2. With V trimmed by 4 bases and J by 3 bases, 4 bases remained unmatched. Germline values: CDR1 LNHDA, CDR2 SQIVND (reference sequence). This CDR3 has 14 residues. The DNA for the CDR3 is TGTGCCAGTAGTAGTAGCGGGAGTTTCTACGAGCAGTACTTC. Translating gives CASSSSGSFYEQYF.

This clonotype has only a few counts. V is TRBV4-1 and J is TRBJ2-7; D gene unclear. V lost 2 bases and J lost 4, with 9 bases in between. Germline-derived CDR1 and CDR2 are MGHRA and YSYEKL. The CDR3 sequence is 13 residues long. The chain's CDR3 is CASSQTGLYEQYF. The CDR3 coding sequence is TGCGCCAGCAGCCAAACCGGGCTATACGAGCAGTACTTC.

The chain couples TRBV20-1 to TRBJ2-3, with unresolved D. Germline lookup yields CDR1 DFQATT and CDR2 SNEGSKA (reference sequence). The CDR3 is 16 residues long. V was trimmed by 1 base and J by 3 bases, leaving 17 bases between them. The CDR3 DNA sequence: TGCAGTGCTAGAGTGGGCGGCCTCGCCGGTACAGATACGCAGTATTTT. It yields the protein CSARVGGLAGTDTQYF.

This clonotype was seen a few times. The V call is TRBV12-3 or TRBV12-4, the J call TRBJ2-7, with 9 bases identical to TRBD2. The trim removed 3 bases at V and 2 bases at J, leaving 5 bases unmatched. This CDR3 region has 15 residues. The CDR3 DNA is TGTGCCAGCAGTTTCCAGCTAGCGGGAACCTACGAGCAGTACTTC. Its protein is CASSFQLAGTYEQYF.

The CDR3 loop is CASGRGGPYEQYF. CDR3 bases: TGTGCCAGCGGGAGAGGGGGACCCTACGAGCAGTACTTC. The rearrangement links TRBV2 to TRBJ2-7; the D gene is possibly TRBD1 (6 bases). V lost 8 bases to trimming and J lost 2 bases, with 13 bases between them. The CDR3 length is 13 residues. Germline V gene sequence: CDR1 SNHLY, CDR2 FYNNEI. Using reference TRBV2 and TRBJ2-7 for the parts outside the CDR3, the full variable domain is EPEVTQTPSHQVTQMGQEVILRCVPISNHLYFYWYRQILGQKVEFLVSFYNNEISEKSEIFDDQFSVERPDGSNFTLKIRSTKLEDSAMYFCASGRGGPYEQYFGPGTRLTVT.

In this sample, this clonotype turned up a few times. This chain links TRBV4-2 with TRBJ1-2, with 9 bases lining up with TRBD1. Germline CDR1 is LGHNA and CDR2 is YNFKEQ. CDR3 length equals 17 residues. The ends lost 1 base at V and 4 bases at J; junction bases unmatched: 10. CDR3 sequence (DNA): TGTGCCAGCAGCCAAGCCCAATCCCTGACAGGGGGCTATGGCTACACCTTC. The encoded protein is CASSQAQSLTGGYGYTF.

A few counts support this clonotype. The chain uses TRBV20-1 and TRBJ1-5; TRBD1 matches 9 bases. From germline, CDR1 is DFQATT and CDR2 SNEGSKA (reference sequence). This CDR3 contains 16 residues. The V segment lost 0 bases and the J segment 3 bases; nucleotides outside the gene matches: 6. Written as DNA, the CDR3 is TGCAGTGCTAGAGACCGGACAGGGGCCCCCAATCAGCCCCAGCATTTT. It yields the protein CSARDRTGAPNQPQHF.

The chain links TRBV7-3 to TRBJ2-6; 7 nucleotides match TRBD1. The ends lost 3 bases at V and 2 bases at J; junction bases unmatched: 7. The CDR3 runs to 17 residues. Germline values: CDR1 SGHTA, CDR2 FQGTGA. The CDR3 is CASSFSGTVTGANVLTF. Here the CDR3 DNA reads TGTGCCAGCAGCTTTTCCGGGACAGTAACTGGGGCCAACGTCCTGACTTTC.

This clonotype came up a few times. This chain connects TRBV7-2 to TRBJ2-5; either TRBD1 or TRBD2 may supply D (5 bases each). Trimming stripped 4 bases from V and 5 bases from J, with 14 bases between. Germline V gene sequence: CDR1 SGHTA, CDR2 FQGNSA. The length of the CDR3 is 14 residues. CDR3 sequence: CASSSTGTGETQYF. In DNA, the CDR3 is TGTGCCAGCAGCTCGACGGGGACCGGGGAGACCCAGTACTTC.

This clonotype showed up just a few times. The chain couples TRBV12-3 or TRBV12-4 to TRBJ2-6; D is undetermined. With 6 bases removed from V and 0 bases from J, the gap between germline ends came to 9 bases. This CDR3 has 15 amino acids. The CDR3 bases are TGTGCCAGCAGCGGAGTGAGCTCTGGGGCCAACGTCCTGACTTTC. The encoded protein is CASSGVSSGANVLTF.

The rearrangement uses TRBV7-8 and TRBJ1-4, with 8 nucleotides matching TRBD1. The germline gives CDR1 SGHVS, CDR2 FQNEAQ. J lost 1 base, V lost 5 bases, and 6 bases had no gene match. The CDR3 has 16 amino acids. CDR3 sequence reads: CASSRRQGRTNEKLFF. CDR3 in DNA: TGTGCCAGCAGCAGACGACAGGGGAGAACTAATGAAAAACTGTTTTTT.

The chain couples TRBV13 to TRBJ2-7, with 7 positions matching TRBD1. Germline V CDR1 and CDR2: PRHDT, FYEKMQ (reference sequence). V was clipped by 4 bases and J by 1 base; unmatched bases: 7. This CDR3 comprises 15 residues. The CDR3 protein is CASSSTGTESYEQYF. The CDR3 nucleotides read TGTGCCAGCAGCTCTACCGGGACAGAGTCCTACGAGCAGTACTTC.

The chain uses TRBV15 and TRBJ2-7; tentatively, D is TRBD1 or TRBD2 (5 bases each). The CDR3 extends over 14 amino acids. Germline CDR1 and CDR2: LNHNV and YYDKDF (reference sequence). The V end lost 5 bases, the J end lost 0 bases, and 11 bases lay between the germline ends. The DNA for the CDR3 is TGTGCCACCAGCGAGGGACGGAGCTCCTACGAGCAGTACTTC. Translated, it gives CATSEGRSSYEQYF. Based on the CDR3 plus reference TRBV15 and TRBJ2-7, the full variable domain is DAMVIQNPRYQVTQFGKPVTLSCSQTLNHNVMYWYQQKSSQAPKLLFHYYDKDFNNEADTPDNFQSRRPNTSFCFLDIRSPGLGDTAMYLCATSEGRSSYEQYFGPGTRLTVT.

A few counts support this clonotype. This chain uses TRBV7-2 with TRBJ2-3; unclear D gene. V lost 7 bases, J lost 0 bases, and 11 bases lay in between. The CDR3 is 14 amino acids. CDR1 and CDR2 (germline): SGHTA, FQGNSA. The CDR3 sequence: CASMGGASTDTQYF. CDR3 bases: TGTGCCAGCATGGGCGGAGCTAGCACAGATACGCAGTATTTT.

Only a few counts were recorded for this clonotype. The V and J genes are TRBV5-1 and TRBJ1-1; TRBD1 aligns across 11 bases. Per the germline V gene, CDR1 is SGHRS and CDR2 is YFSETQ. After removal of 0 bases from V and 0 bases from J, the junction contained 10 bases not matched to a gene. CDR3 length equals 19 residues. The CDR3 region has the DNA TGCGCCAGCAGCTTGGTCCGGGACAGGGGGTCCTACATGAACACTGAAGCTTTCTTT. Residues: CASSLVRDRGSYMNTEAFF.

The gene calls are TRBV7-6 and TRBJ2-2; perhaps TRBD1 as D (6 bases). Germline loops: CDR1 SGHVS, CDR2 FNYEAQ. The CDR3 sequence is 17 residues long. Deletions cut 1 base from V and 3 bases from J, with 15 bases between. DNA for the CDR3: TGTGCCAGCAGCTTAGGCAGGGGTACTCAATACACCGGGGAGCTGTTTTTT. Translating gives CASSLGRGTQYTGELFF.

This clonotype was recorded at least ten times. V and J are TRBV29-1 and TRBJ2-5; TRBD2 matches at 7 bases. This CDR3 has 12 amino acids. Germline V CDR1 and CDR2: SQVTM, ANQGSEA. V lost 0 bases to trimming and J lost 5 bases; unmatched junction nucleotides: 0. The CDR3 bases are TGCAGCGTTGAAGACGGGGGGGAGACCCAGTACTTC. As protein: CSVEDGGETQYF.

The CDR3 DNA is TGTGCCATCAGTGAGGGAGTAGCGGGAAATAATGAGCAGTTCTTC. Translation gives CAISEGVAGNNEQFF. The V and J genes are TRBV10-3 and TRBJ2-1; 8 bases line up with TRBD2. Per germline, CDR1 ENHRY and CDR2 SYGVKD. Unmatched junction bases numbered 7, after V lost 2 bases and J lost 7 bases. The CDR3 loop spans 15 amino acids.